This TCR beta chain was captured by sequencing in a study of T cell changes during pregnancy in multiple sclerosis. Only in-frame clones appear in the TCRdb table, and some are missing; sequencing was by immunoSEQ multiplex PCR. The sample lists nearly 45,000 clones; approximately 96% were seen once. The CDR3 runs 15 residues. V was shortened by 4 bases and J by 0 bases, with 15 bases between the two germline ends. Germline V gives CDR1 GTSNPN, CDR2 SVGIG (reference sequence). This clonotype was obtained from a female donor with multiple sclerosis, enrolled in a pregnancy study. The source material was peripheral blood, sampled in the second trimester of pregnancy. The chain employs TRBV30 and TRBJ1-1; weak D call: TRBD1 (5 bases). The CDR3 sequence: CAWKVAGSMNTEAFF. Written as DNA, the CDR3 is TGTGCCTGGAAGGTCGCAGGGTCAATGAACACTGAAGCTTTCTTT. The full variable domain, in which reference TRBV30 and TRBJ1-1 provide the parts outside the CDR3, is SQTIHQWPATLVQPVGSPLSLECTVEGTSNPNLYWYRQAAGRGLQLLFYSVGIGQISSEVPQNLSASRPQDRQFILSSKKLLLSDSGFYLCAWKVAGSMNTEAFFGQGTRLTVV.